A selection of T cell receptor beta chains follows, all from one sample in a study of regulatory T cells in long-lasting Graves disease. TCRdb redid the calling of the multiplex PCR reads with MiXCR, one entry per CDR3 protein. The top ten hold 22% of the sample, which has around 420,000 distinct CDR3 sequences, around 16% seen once. Sequenced here: peripheral blood mononuclear cells (PBMCs), sampled at new diagnosis, from a patient treated with antithyroid drugs. The receptors originated from a female donor with Graves disease. CDR3s include the opening cysteine and the closing phenylalanine or tryptophan. D genes are given only for firm matches. Size tells how often a clone was seen (once, few, many) or the class of an expanded clone, and some rows leave it out.

d_gene,j_gene,len,v_gene,abundance,CDR3aa,CDR3nt
.,TRBJ2-5,13,TRBV18,few,CASSPGALETQYF,TGTGCCAGCTCACCAGGGGCATTGGAGACCCAGTACTTC
.,TRBJ2-2,13,TRBV3-1,.,CASVRQPTGELFF,TGTGCCAGCGTTAGGCAGCCGACCGGGGAGCTGTTTTTT
TRBD2,TRBJ2-3,17,TRBV4-1,few,CASSYRLAGGPTDTQYF,TGCGCCAGCAGCTACCGACTAGCGGGAGGGCCCACAGATACGCAGTATTTT
TRBD1,TRBJ1-2,13,TRBV27,.,CASRSTGEHGYTF,TGTGCCAGCAGGTCGACAGGGGAACATGGCTACACCTTC
TRBD1,TRBJ1-4,14,TRBV6-2/TRBV6-3,few,CASNLDRGSEKLFF,TGTGCCAGCAACCTCGACAGGGGGAGTGAAAAACTGTTTTTT
.,TRBJ2-7,15,TRBV27,many,CASSSTTGKSYEQYF,TGTGCCAGCAGTTCGACTACGGGAAAATCCTACGAGCAGTACTTC
TRBD1,TRBJ1-2,13,TRBV12-3/TRBV12-4,many,CASSRQGPRGYTF,TGTGCCAGCAGTCGACAGGGGCCTCGAGGCTACACCTTC
TRBD2,TRBJ2-3,17,TRBV28,.,CASSLSPWGGSGDTQYF,TGTGCCAGCAGTTTATCCCCATGGGGCGGGAGTGGTGATACGCAGTATTTT
.,TRBJ2-2,16,TRBV6-2/TRBV6-3,many,CASSYSRTANTGELFF,TGTGCCAGCAGTTACTCGCGGACAGCGAACACCGGGGAGCTGTTTTTT
TRBD2,TRBJ2-1,19,TRBV15,many,CATSRDPLTSGGPLDEQFF,TGTGCCACCAGCAGAGATCCTCTTACTAGCGGGGGCCCCTTGGATGAGCAGTTCTTC
.,TRBJ1-4,14,TRBV7-8,.,CASSLHFGVGKLFF,TGTGCCAGCAGCTTACACTTTGGGGTTGGAAAACTGTTTTTT
.,TRBJ2-7,11,TRBV11-1,many,CASSNSYEQYF,TGTGCCAGCAGCAACTCCTACGAGCAGTACTTC
.,TRBJ2-1,16,TRBV7-2,.,CASSQRGVARYNEQFF,TGCGCCAGCAGCCAGAGGGGGGTAGCCAGGTACAATGAGCAGTTCTTC
.,TRBJ2-7,13,TRBV30,many,CAWSVLQNYEQYF,TGTGCCTGGAGTGTCCTACAGAACTACGAGCAGTACTTC
TRBD1,TRBJ1-5,17,TRBV10-2,many,CASRKTGEPYSNQPQHF,TGCGCCAGCAGAAAAACAGGGGAACCTTATAGCAATCAGCCCCAGCATTTT
TRBD1,TRBJ1-1,13,TRBV2,medium-sized,CASSETGVAEAFF,TGTGCCAGCAGTGAGACAGGGGTAGCTGAAGCTTTCTTT
TRBD1,TRBJ1-1,14,TRBV6-1,many,CASVQGGGNPEAFF,TGTGCCAGCGTCCAGGGAGGGGGCAATCCTGAAGCTTTCTTT
.,TRBJ1-4,13,TRBV11-2,many,CASRRGPNEKLFF,TGTGCCAGCAGACGGGGACCTAATGAAAAACTGTTTTTT
.,TRBJ1-3,14,TRBV2,many,CASSLDRLRHTIYF,TGTGCCAGCAGTTTAGACAGACTTCGGCACACCATATATTTT
TRBD2,TRBJ2-1,15,TRBV7-2,.,CASSFLAGGAYEQFF,TGTGCCAGCAGCTTCCTAGCGGGAGGTGCCTACGAGCAGTTCTTC
TRBD1,TRBJ1-1,15,TRBV10-3,many,CAIGGAGGAGTEAFF,TGTGCCATCGGCGGGGCAGGGGGCGCGGGCACTGAAGCTTTCTTT
.,TRBJ2-3,15,TRBV27,few,CASSPRTFPPDTQYF,TGTGCCAGCAGTCCCCGGACCTTCCCCCCAGATACGCAGTATTTT
TRBD1,TRBJ2-1,15,TRBV27,.,CASIRGAGGLNEQFF,TGTGCCAGCATAAGAGGAGCAGGGGGCCTGAATGAGCAGTTCTTC
TRBD2,TRBJ2-1,16,TRBV7-2,few,CASSFWTSGSYNEQFF,TGTGCCAGCAGCTTCTGGACTAGCGGAAGCTACAATGAGCAGTTCTTC
.,TRBJ2-3,15,TRBV6-2/TRBV6-3,many,CASSWAELYTDTQYF,TGTGCCAGCAGTTGGGCGGAGCTCTACACAGATACGCAGTATTTT
TRBD1,TRBJ1-1,13,TRBV29-1,few,CSVDRGGNTEAFF,TGCAGCGTTGACAGGGGGGGGAACACTGAAGCTTTCTTT
TRBD1,TRBJ2-2,14,TRBV2,many,CASTDRAGTGELFF,TGTGCCAGCACGGACAGGGCGGGCACCGGGGAGCTGTTTTTT
.,TRBJ1-1,14,TRBV19,many,CASSLRGRGSEAFF,TGTGCCAGTAGCCTCCGGGGTAGGGGGTCTGAAGCTTTCTTT
.,TRBJ2-5,15,TRBV5-6,many,CASSHLGGGEETQYF,TGTGCCAGCAGCCACTTGGGGGGGGGCGAAGAGACCCAGTACTTC
TRBD2,TRBJ2-7,16,TRBV20-1,once,CSAISIAGGEFYEQYF,TGCAGTGCTATAAGTATAGCGGGAGGGGAATTTTACGAGCAGTACTTC
TRBD1,TRBJ1-2,15,TRBV7-2,few,CASSLSTGRSYGYTF,TGTGCCAGCAGCCTCTCGACAGGGCGGAGCTATGGCTACACCTTC
.,TRBJ2-1,16,TRBV7-2,many,CASSTQGGRVVNEQFF,TGTGCCAGCAGCACTCAGGGGGGACGGGTGGTCAATGAGCAGTTCTTC
TRBD1,TRBJ2-2,16,TRBV7-6,many,CASSSIRGRSSGELFF,TGTGCCAGCAGCTCGATCAGGGGGCGTAGCTCCGGGGAGCTGTTTTTT
.,TRBJ1-6,14,TRBV27,many,CASGGQRDNSPLHF,TGTGCCAGCGGAGGACAGAGGGATAATTCACCCCTCCACTTT
.,TRBJ2-7,17,TRBV7-3,.,CASSYGPPPDGSYEQYF,TGTGCCAGCAGCTACGGACCTCCCCCGGACGGATCCTACGAGCAGTACTTC
TRBD1,TRBJ1-1,15,TRBV5-1,many,CASSLRTGANTEAFF,TGCGCCAGCAGCTTGCGGACAGGGGCGAACACTGAAGCTTTCTTT
.,TRBJ2-2,17,TRBV5-1,many,CASSIRGPGAMTGELFF,TGCGCCAGCAGCATCAGGGGTCCCGGGGCGATGACCGGGGAGCTGTTTTTT
.,TRBJ2-5,14,TRBV30,.,CAWSGFSSGETQYF,TGTGCCTGGAGTGGCTTTAGTAGTGGCGAGACCCAGTACTTC
.,TRBJ1-5,14,TRBV12-3/TRBV12-4,many,CASSLRQGNQPQHF,TGTGCCAGCAGCCTCCGACAGGGCAATCAGCCCCAGCATTTT
.,TRBJ1-1,15,TRBV27,few,CASRKKTAGSREAFF,TGTGCCAGCAGAAAGAAGACAGCCGGATCGCGTGAAGCTTTCTTT
TRBD1,TRBJ2-1,17,TRBV28,many,CASSLYGAGTGYNEQFF,TGTGCCAGCAGTTTATATGGGGCGGGGACAGGGTACAATGAGCAGTTCTTC
.,TRBJ1-6,14,TRBV12-3/TRBV12-4,many,CASRRGPYNSPLHF,TGTGCCAGCCGACGGGGACCCTATAATTCACCCCTCCACTTT
.,TRBJ1-1,16,TRBV18,.,CASSTTQLQQNTEAFF,TGTGCCAGCTCAACCACACAGCTCCAGCAGAACACTGAAGCTTTCTTT
TRBD1,TRBJ1-3,15,TRBV7-2,many,CASSSQTGGGNTIYF,TGTGCCAGCAGCTCTCAGACAGGGGGAGGAAACACCATATATTTT
.,TRBJ1-3,13,TRBV4-1,few,CASSQPRENTIYF,TGCGCCAGCAGCCAGCCGAGGGAAAACACCATATATTTT
TRBD2,TRBJ2-2,16,TRBV15,many,CATSRGLAGDTGELFF,TGTGCCACCAGCAGAGGACTAGCGGGGGATACCGGGGAGCTGTTTTTT
.,TRBJ2-5,14,TRBV28,few,CASSPGPFQETQYF,TGTGCCAGCAGTCCTGGACCGTTCCAAGAGACCCAGTACTTC
.,TRBJ1-2,14,TRBV9,many,CASSVAPATYGYTF,TGTGCCAGCAGCGTAGCTCCAGCTACGTATGGCTACACCTTC
.,TRBJ2-7,14,TRBV11-2,.,CASSSYRESYEQYF,TGTGCCAGCAGCTCATACCGGGAGTCCTACGAGCAGTACTTC
TRBD1,TRBJ1-1,14,TRBV20-1,.,CSARGQGMQSEAFF,TGCAGTGCTAGGGGACAGGGCATGCAATCTGAAGCTTTCTTT
.,TRBJ1-1,14,TRBV14,few,CASSQDREQAEAFF,TGTGCCAGCAGCCAAGACAGGGAGCAGGCTGAAGCTTTCTTT
.,TRBJ2-7,13,TRBV4-3,few,CASSPTLEGKQYF,TGCGCCAGCAGCCCTACCCTTGAGGGAAAGCAGTACTTC
TRBD1,TRBJ1-1,14,TRBV19,many,CASSIGTGPTEAFF,TGTGCCAGTAGCATAGGGACAGGGCCCACTGAAGCTTTCTTT
.,TRBJ1-6,15,TRBV2,many,CASSRDRRNNSPLHF,TGTGCCAGCAGTCGGGACCGAAGAAATAATTCACCCCTCCACTTT
.,TRBJ1-5,15,TRBV6-5,.,CASSYRLRNNQPQHF,TGTGCCAGCAGTTACCGGTTGAGGAACAATCAGCCCCAGCATTTT
.,TRBJ2-7,16,TRBV12-3/TRBV12-4,many,CASSRPWGLSADEQYF,TGTGCCAGCAGCCGACCGTGGGGGCTCTCGGCGGACGAGCAGTACTTC
.,TRBJ2-2,14,TRBV12-5,.,CASGLDRDTGELFF,TGTGCTAGTGGTTTGGACCGGGACACCGGGGAGCTGTTTTTT